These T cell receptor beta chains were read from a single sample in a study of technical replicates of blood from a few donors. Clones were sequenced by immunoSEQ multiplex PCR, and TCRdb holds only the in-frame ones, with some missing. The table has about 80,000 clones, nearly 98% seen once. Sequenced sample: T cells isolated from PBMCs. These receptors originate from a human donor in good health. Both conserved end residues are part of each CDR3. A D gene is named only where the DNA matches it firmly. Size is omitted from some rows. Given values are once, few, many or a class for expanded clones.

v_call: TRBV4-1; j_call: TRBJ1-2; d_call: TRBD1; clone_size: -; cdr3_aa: CASSQVGFGTGLNGYTF; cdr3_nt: TGCGCCAGCAGCCAAGTGGGGTTCGGGACAGGGTTGAATGGCTACACCTTC
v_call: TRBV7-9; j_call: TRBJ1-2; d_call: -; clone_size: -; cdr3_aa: CASSLASYGYTF; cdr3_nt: TGTGCCAGCAGCTTAGCCAGCTATGGCTACACCTTC
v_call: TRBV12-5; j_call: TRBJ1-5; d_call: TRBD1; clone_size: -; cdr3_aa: CASGPGQGNQPQHF; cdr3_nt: TGTGCTAGCGGACCGGGACAGGGGAATCAGCCCCAGCATTTT
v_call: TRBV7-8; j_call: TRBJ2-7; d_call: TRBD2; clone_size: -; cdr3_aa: CASSLGSSGSIYEQYF; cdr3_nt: TGTGCCAGCAGCTTAGGGTCTAGCGGGAGTATCTACGAGCAGTACTTC
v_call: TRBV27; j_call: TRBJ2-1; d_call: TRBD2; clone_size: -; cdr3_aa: CASIPAGVTYNEQFF; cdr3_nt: TGTGCCAGCATCCCAGCGGGGGTTACCTACAATGAGCAGTTCTTC
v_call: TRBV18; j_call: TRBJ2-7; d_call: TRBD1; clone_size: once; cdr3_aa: CASSLVTGDRQAYEQYF; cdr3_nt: TGTGCCAGCTCCCTGGTCACAGGGGACAGACAAGCCTACGAGCAGTACTTC
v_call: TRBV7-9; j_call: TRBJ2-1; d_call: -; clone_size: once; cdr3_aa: CASSFLSRSKNEQFF; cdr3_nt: TGTGCCAGCAGCTTTTTAAGTCGGAGTAAGAATGAGCAGTTCTTC
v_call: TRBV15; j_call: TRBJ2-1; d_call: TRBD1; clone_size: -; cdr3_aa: CATRDRGYNEQFF; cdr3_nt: TGTGCCACGCGGGACAGGGGTTACAATGAGCAGTTCTTC
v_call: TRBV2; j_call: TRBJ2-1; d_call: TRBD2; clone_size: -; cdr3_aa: CASSVAGTRRNEQFF; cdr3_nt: TGTGCCAGCAGTGTGGCCGGGACTAGAAGAAATGAGCAGTTCTTC
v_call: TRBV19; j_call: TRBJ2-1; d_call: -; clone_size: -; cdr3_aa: CASSSPGAVYNEQFF; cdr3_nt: TGTGCCAGTAGTTCCCCAGGGGCCGTCTACAATGAGCAGTTCTTC
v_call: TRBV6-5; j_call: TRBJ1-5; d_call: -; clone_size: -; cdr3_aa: CASSSRGEGNQPQHF; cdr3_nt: TGTGCCAGCAGTTCCAGGGGAGAGGGCAATCAGCCCCAGCATTTT
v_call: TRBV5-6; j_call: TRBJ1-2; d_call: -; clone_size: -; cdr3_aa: CASSLDPGGNYGYTF; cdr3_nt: TGTGCCAGCAGCTTGGACCCAGGTGGCAACTATGGCTACACCTTC
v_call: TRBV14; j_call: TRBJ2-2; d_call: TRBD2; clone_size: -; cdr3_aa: CASRPTSGNADTGELFF; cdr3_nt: TGTGCCAGCAGACCGACTAGCGGAAATGCTGACACCGGGGAGCTGTTTTTT
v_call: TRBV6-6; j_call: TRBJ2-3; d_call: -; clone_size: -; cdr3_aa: CASSYRRARTDTQYF; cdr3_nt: TGTGCCAGCAGTTATCGGAGGGCCCGCACAGATACGCAGTATTTT
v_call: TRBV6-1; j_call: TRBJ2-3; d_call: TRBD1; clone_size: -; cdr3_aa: CASSDPWCRDSSTDTQYF; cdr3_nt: TGTGCCAGCAGTGACCCGTGGTGCCGGGACAGTAGCACAGATACGCAGTATTTT
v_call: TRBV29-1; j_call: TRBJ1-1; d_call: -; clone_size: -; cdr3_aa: CSVLEGVTEAFF; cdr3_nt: TGCAGCGTTCTCGAGGGGGTCACTGAAGCTTTCTTT
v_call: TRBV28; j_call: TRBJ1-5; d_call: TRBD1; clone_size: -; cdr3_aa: CASSGQGYQPQHF; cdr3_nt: TGTGCCAGCAGTGGACAGGGATATCAGCCCCAGCATTTT
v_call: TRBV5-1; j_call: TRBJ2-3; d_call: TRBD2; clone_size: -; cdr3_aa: CASSLAGDTQYF; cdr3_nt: TGCGCCAGCAGTCTAGCGGGAGATACGCAGTATTTT
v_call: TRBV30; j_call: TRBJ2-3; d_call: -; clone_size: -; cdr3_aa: CAWTYTDTQYF; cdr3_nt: TGTGCCTGGACCTACACAGATACGCAGTATTTT
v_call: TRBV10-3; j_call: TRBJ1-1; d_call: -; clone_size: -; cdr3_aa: CAISVESRGKGSNTEAFF; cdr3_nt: TGTGCCATCAGTGTGGAATCCAGGGGAAAGGGTTCGAACACTGAAGCTTTCTTT
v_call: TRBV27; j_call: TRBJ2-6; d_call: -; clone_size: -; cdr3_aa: CASSFLTDSGANVLTF; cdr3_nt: TGTGCCAGCAGTTTTCTCACAGACTCTGGGGCCAACGTCCTGACTTTC
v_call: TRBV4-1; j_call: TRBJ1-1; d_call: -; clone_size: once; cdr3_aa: CASSLGQNTEAFF; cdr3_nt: TGCGCCAGCAGCCTTGGACAGAACACTGAAGCTTTCTTT
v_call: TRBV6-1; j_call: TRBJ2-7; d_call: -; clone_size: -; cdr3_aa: CASSEARVPYEQYF; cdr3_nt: TGTGCCAGCAGTGAAGCCCGGGTTCCCTACGAGCAGTACTTC
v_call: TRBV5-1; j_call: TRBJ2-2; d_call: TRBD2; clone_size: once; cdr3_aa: CASSLAGRGSTGELFF; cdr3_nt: TGCGCCAGCAGCTTGGCAGGGCGGGGGAGCACCGGGGAGCTGTTTTTT
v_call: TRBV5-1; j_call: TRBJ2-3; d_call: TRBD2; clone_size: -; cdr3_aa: CASGFGVRGGRDTQYF; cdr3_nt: TGCGCCAGCGGGTTCGGGGTCCGGGGGGGCCGGGATACGCAGTATTTT
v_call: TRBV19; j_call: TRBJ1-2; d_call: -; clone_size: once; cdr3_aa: CASSIAVAGNYGYTF; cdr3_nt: TGTGCCAGTAGTATAGCCGTTGCAGGGAACTATGGCTACACCTTC
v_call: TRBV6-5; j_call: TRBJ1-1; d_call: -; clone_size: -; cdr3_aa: CASRQNTEAFF; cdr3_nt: TGTGCCAGCAGACAGAACACTGAAGCTTTCTTT
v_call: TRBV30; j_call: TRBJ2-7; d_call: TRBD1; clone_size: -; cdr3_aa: CAWRNKGQGYYEQYF; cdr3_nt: TGTGCCTGGAGAAATAAGGGACAGGGCTATTACGAGCAGTACTTC
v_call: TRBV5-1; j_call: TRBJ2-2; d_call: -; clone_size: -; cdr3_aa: CASSLDFGGFWELFF; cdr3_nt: TGCGCCAGCAGCTTGGATTTTGGAGGCTTTTGGGAGCTGTTTTTT
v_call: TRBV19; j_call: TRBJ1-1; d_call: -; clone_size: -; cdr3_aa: CASSIDPGQNTEAFF; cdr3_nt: TGTGCCAGTAGTATAGATCCGGGACAGAACACTGAAGCTTTCTTT
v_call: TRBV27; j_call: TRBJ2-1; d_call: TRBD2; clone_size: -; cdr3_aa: CASSPRTSGRGKQFF; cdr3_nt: TGTGCCAGCAGCCCCAGGACTAGCGGGAGGGGGAAGCAGTTCTTC
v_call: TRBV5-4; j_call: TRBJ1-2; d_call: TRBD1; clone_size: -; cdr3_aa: CASSPGTGVYGYTF; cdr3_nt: TGTGCCAGCAGCCCCGGGACAGGGGTATATGGCTACACCTTC
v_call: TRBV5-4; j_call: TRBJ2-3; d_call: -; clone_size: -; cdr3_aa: CASTEMSTDTQYF; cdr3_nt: TGTGCCAGCACGGAGATGAGCACAGATACGCAGTATTTT
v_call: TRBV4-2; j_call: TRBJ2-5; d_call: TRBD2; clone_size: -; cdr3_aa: CASSQDLAGGEQTQYF; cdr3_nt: TGTGCCAGCAGCCAAGATCTGGCGGGAGGGGAACAGACCCAGTACTTC
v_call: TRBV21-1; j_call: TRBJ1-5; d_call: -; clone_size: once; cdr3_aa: CASTQGEGNQPQHF; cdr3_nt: TGTGCCAGCACCCAGGGTGAGGGCAATCAGCCCCAGCATTTT
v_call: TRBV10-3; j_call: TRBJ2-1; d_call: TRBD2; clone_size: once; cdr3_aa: CAISDPRGEAGAYNEQFF; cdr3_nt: TGTGCCATCAGTGACCCCCGGGGTGAAGCGGGAGCCTACAATGAGCAGTTCTTC
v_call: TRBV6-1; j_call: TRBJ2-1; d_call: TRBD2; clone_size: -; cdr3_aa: CASSSGLAHYNEQFF; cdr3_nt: TGTGCCAGCAGTTCGGGACTAGCACATTACAATGAGCAGTTCTTC
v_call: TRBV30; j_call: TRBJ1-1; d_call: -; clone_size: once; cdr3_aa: CAWSVLEVRAFF; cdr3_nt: TGTGCCTGGAGTGTACTCGAGGTGAGGGCTTTCTTT
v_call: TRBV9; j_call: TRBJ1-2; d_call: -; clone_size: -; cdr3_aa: CASSVARDGYTF; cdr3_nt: TGTGCCAGCAGCGTTGCCAGGGATGGCTACACCTTC
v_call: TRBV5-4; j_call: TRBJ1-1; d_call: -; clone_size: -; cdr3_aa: CASSQGTGIVAFF; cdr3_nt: TGTGCCAGCAGCCAGGGAACAGGGATCGTAGCTTTCTTT
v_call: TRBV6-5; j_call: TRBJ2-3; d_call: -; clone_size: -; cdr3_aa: CASSYSLRTAPDTQYF; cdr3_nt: TGTGCCAGCAGTTACTCGTTAAGGACAGCACCAGATACGCAGTATTTT
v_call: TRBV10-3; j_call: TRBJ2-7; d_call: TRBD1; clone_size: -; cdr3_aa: CAISESGTGRSYEQYF; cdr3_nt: TGTGCCATCAGTGAGTCGGGGACAGGGCGTTCCTACGAGCAGTACTTC
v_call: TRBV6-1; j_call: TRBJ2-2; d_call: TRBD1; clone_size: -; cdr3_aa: CATIRTGPTGELFF; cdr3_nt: TGTGCCACCATTCGGACAGGCCCGACCGGGGAGCTGTTTTTT
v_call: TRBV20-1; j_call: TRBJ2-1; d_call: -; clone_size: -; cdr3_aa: CSAANQGFWFF; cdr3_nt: TGCAGTGCCGCTAACCAGGGATTTTGGTTCTTC
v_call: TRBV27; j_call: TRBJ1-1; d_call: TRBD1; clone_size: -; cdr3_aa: CASRPGTVMNTEAFF; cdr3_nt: TGTGCCAGCCGGCCCGGGACAGTCATGAACACTGAAGCTTTCTTT
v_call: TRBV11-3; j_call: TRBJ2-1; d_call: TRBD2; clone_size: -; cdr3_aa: CASSLDGTSGVNNEQFF; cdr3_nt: TGTGCCAGCAGCTTAGATGGGACTAGCGGAGTGAACAATGAGCAGTTCTTC
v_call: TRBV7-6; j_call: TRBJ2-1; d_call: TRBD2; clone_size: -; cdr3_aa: CASSLAAGEDEQFF; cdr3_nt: TGTGCCAGCAGCTTAGCTGCGGGAGAGGATGAGCAGTTCTTC
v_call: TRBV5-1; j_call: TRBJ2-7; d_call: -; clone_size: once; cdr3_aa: CASSEIELPYEQYF; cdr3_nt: TGCGCCAGCAGCGAAATAGAACTTCCCTACGAGCAGTACTTC